This TCR beta chain was identified during a study of CD8 T cells in Susac syndrome. This clonotype was recorded once. TEMRA cells were FACS-enriched, and CD8+ and CD4+ T cells were isolated negatively. Reverse transcription of roughly 0.45 to 1 ug RNA was performed with random hexamers. Multiplex immunoSEQ PCR targeted 54 Vbeta and 13 Jbeta TCR beta segments. TCRdb re-called the immunoSEQ multiplex PCR reads through MiXCR, storing one row per CDR3 protein. This sample has 75,000 to 100,000 distinct CDR3 sequences, with 94% found just once. Sequencing was done on a sample of CD8+ T cells from PBMCs. The TCR sequence derives from a human donor in good health.

The CDR3: CASSLDSGRYNEQFF. DNA of the CDR3: TGTGCCAGCAGTTTAGATTCCGGTCGGTACAATGAGCAGTTCTTC. The chain employs TRBV12-3 or TRBV12-4 and TRBJ2-1; D is ambiguous. This CDR3 has 15 residues. Trimming cost V 1 base and J 4 bases, with 11 bases left between them.